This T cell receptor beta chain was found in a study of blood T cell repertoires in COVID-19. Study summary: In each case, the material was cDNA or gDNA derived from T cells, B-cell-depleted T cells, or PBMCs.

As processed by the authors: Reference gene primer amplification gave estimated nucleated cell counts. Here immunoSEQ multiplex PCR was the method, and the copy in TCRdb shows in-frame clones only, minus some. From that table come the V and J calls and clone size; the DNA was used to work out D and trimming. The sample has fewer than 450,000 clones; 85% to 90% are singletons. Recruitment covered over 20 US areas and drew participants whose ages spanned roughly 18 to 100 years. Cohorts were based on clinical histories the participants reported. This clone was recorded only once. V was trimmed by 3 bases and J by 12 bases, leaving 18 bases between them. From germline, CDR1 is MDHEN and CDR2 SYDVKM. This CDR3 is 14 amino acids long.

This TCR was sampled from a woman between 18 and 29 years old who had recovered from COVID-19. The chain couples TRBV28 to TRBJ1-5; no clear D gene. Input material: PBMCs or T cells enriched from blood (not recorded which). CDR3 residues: CASSFRSGNSLQHF. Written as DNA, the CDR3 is TGTGCCAGCAGTTTTAGGTCGGGGAATAGTCTCCAGCATTTT.